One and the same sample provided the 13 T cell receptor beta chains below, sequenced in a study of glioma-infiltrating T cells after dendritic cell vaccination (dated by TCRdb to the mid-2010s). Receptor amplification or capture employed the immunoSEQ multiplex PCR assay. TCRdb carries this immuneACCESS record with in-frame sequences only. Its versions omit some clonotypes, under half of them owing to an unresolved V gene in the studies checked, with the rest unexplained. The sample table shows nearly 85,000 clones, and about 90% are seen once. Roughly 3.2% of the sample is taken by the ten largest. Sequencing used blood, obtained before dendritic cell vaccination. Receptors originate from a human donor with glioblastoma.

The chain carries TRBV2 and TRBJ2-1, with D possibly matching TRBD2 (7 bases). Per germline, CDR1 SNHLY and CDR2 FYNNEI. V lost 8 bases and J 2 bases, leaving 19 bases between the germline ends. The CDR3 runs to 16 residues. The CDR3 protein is CASYRTGSGTYNEQFF. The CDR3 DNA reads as TGTGCCAGCTACCGAACAGGGAGCGGGACCTACAATGAGCAGTTCTTC.

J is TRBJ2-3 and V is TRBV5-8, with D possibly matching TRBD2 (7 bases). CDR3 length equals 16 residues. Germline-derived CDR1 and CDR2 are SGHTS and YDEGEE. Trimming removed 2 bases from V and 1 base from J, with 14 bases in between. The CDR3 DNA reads TGTGCCAGCAGCTTCTGGGGGGGCCTGGGCACAGATACGCAGTATTTT. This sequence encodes CASSFWGGLGTDTQYF. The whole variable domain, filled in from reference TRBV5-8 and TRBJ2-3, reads EAGVTQSPTHLIKTRGQQATLRCSPISGHTSVYWYQQALGLGLQFLLWYDEGEERNRGNFPPRFSGRQFPNYSSELNVNALELEDSALYLCASSFWGGLGTDTQYFGPGTRLTVL.

This chain's CDR3 is CASSPRESSYNEQFF. Here the CDR3 DNA reads TGTGCCAGCTCACCCCGGGAAAGCTCCTACAATGAGCAGTTCTTC. This chain joins TRBV18 and TRBJ2-1, with D maybe TRBD2 (5 bases). This CDR3 has 15 amino acids. Trimming removed 3 bases at V and 0 bases at J, with 9 bases between. Looked up from germline, CDR1 is KGHSH and CDR2 is LQKENI. Full variable domain (outside the CDR3, taken from reference TRBV18 and TRBJ2-1): NAGVMQNPRHLVRRRGQEARLRCSPMKGHSHVYWYRQLPEEGLKFMVYLQKENIIDESGMPKERFSAEFPKEGPSILRIQQVVRGDSAAYFCASSPRESSYNEQFFGPGTRLTVL.

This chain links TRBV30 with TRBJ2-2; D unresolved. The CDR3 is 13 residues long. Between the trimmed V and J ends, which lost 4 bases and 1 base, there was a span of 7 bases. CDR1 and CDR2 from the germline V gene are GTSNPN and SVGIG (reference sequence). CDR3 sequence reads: CAWMAGNTGELFF. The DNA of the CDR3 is TGTGCCTGGATGGCAGGGAACACCGGGGAGCTGTTTTTT.

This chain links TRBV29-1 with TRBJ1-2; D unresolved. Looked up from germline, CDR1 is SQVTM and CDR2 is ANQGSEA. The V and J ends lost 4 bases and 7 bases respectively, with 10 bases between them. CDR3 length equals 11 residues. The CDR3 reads CSVGLGGGYTF. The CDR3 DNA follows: TGCAGCGTTGGACTCGGAGGTGGCTACACCTTC.

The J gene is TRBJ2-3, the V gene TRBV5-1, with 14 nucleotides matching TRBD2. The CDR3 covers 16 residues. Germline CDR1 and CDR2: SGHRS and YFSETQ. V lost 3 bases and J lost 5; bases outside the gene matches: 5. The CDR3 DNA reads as TGCGCCAGCAGCTCCAGACTAGCGGGGGGGGGAGATACGCAGTATTTT. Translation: CASSSRLAGGGDTQYF.

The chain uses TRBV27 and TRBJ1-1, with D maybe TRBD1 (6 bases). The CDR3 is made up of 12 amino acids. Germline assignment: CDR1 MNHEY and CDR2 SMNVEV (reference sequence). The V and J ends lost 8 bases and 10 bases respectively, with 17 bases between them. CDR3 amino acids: CASSSVGARAFF. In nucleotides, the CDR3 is TGTGCCAGCTCCTCAGTGGGGGCGCGAGCTTTCTTT.

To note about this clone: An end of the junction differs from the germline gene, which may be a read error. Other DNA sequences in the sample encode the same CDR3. CDR3 coding DNA: TGTGCCAGCAGCGCCCCCTTCGGCCAGGGTTATTCCCCCCTCCACTTT. Protein sequence: CASSAPFGQGYSPLHF. The genes are TRBV5-6 and TRBJ1-6, with D tentatively TRBD1 (5 bases). This CDR3 contains 16 residues. Germline lookup yields CDR1 SGHDT and CDR2 YYEEEE.

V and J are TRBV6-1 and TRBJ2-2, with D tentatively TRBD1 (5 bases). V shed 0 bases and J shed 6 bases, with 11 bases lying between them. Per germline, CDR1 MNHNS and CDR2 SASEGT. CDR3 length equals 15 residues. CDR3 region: CASSEASGFPGELFF. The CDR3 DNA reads TGTGCCAGCAGTGAAGCGTCAGGGTTTCCCGGGGAGCTGTTTTTT.

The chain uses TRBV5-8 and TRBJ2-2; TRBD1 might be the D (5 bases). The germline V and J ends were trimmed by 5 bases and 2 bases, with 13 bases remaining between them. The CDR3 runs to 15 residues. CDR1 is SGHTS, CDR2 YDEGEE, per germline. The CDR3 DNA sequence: TGTGCCAGCAGGGGATGGACACCCAACACCGGGGAGCTGTTTTTT. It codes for CASRGWTPNTGELFF.

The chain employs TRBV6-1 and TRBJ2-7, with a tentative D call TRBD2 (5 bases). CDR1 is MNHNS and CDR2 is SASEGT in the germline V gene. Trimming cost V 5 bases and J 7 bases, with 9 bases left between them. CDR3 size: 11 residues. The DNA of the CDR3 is TGTGCCAGCAGTCTCCGGGGAGAGCAGTACTTC. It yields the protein CASSLRGEQYF.

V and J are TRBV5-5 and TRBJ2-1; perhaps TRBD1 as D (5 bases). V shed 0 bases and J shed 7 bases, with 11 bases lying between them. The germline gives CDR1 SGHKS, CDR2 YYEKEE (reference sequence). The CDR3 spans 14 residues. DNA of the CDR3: TGTGCCAGCAGCTTGGAGTCCAGGGCGAATGAGCAGTTCTTC. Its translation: CASSLESRANEQFF.

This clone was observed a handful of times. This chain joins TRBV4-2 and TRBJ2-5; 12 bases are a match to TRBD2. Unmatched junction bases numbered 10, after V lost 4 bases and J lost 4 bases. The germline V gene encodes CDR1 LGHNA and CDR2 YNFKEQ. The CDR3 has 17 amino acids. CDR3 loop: CASSRQGASGGAETQYF. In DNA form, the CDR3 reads TGTGCCAGCAGCCGACAGGGGGCTAGCGGGGGGGCAGAGACCCAGTACTTC.